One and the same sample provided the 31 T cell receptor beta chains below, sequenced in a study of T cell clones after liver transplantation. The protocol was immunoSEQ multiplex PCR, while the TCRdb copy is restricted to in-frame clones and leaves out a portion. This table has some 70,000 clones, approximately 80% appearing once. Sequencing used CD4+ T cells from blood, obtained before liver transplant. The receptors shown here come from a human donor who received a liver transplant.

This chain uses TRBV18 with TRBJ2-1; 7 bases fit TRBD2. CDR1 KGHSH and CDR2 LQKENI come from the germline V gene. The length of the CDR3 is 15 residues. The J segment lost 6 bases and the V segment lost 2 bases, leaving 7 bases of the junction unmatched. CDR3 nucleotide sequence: TGTGCCAGCTCACCAGGACTAGATATCTCCAATGAGCAGTTCTTC. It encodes CASSPGLDISNEQFF.

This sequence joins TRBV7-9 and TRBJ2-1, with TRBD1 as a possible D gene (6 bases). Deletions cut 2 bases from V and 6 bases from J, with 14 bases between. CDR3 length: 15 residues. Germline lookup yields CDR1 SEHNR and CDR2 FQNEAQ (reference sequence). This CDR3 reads CASSLTYRVGNEQFF. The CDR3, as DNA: TGTGCCAGCAGCTTAACTTACAGGGTCGGCAATGAGCAGTTCTTC.

CDR3: CASSRELKGNEQFF. The DNA for the CDR3 is TGTGCCAGCTCCCGGGAACTGAAGGGCAATGAGCAGTTCTTC. The rearrangement links TRBV18 to TRBJ2-1, with D maybe TRBD2 (5 bases). The CDR3 covers 14 residues. Germline CDR1 KGHSH, CDR2 LQKENI. Trimming shortened V by 6 bases and J by 6 bases, and 15 bases separated the two germline ends. The whole variable domain, filled in from reference TRBV18 and TRBJ2-1, reads NAGVMQNPRHLVRRRGQEARLRCSPMKGHSHVYWYRQLPEEGLKFMVYLQKENIIDESGMPKERFSAEFPKEGPSILRIQQVVRGDSAAYFCASSRELKGNEQFFGPGTRLTVL.

CDR3 loop: CASSQDPLAGRERGEKLFF. CDR3 DNA: TGCGCCAGCAGCCAAGACCCCCTTGCAGGGCGCGAAAGAGGGGAAAAACTGTTTTTT. The chain joins TRBV4-3 to TRBJ1-4, with TRBD1 as a possible D gene (5 bases). This CDR3 has 19 amino acids. V was shortened by 0 bases and J by 8 bases, with 25 bases between the two germline ends. Germline V CDR1 and CDR2: LGHNA, YSLEER.

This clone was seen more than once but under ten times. CDR3 sequence: CASSYTGTQHF. The CDR3 DNA follows: TGTGCCAGCAGTTACACTGGGACCCAGCATTTT. The chain is built from TRBV6-5 and TRBJ1-5; D uncertain. V was trimmed by 2 bases and J by 11 bases, leaving 7 bases between them. CDR1 MNHEY and CDR2 SVGAGI come from the germline V gene. The CDR3 runs 11 residues.

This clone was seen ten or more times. CDR3 coding DNA: TGTGCCAGCAGCCAAGGGGCCGGGAGGGCCAATGAGCAGTTCTTC. Its protein product is CASSQGAGRANEQFF. V and J are TRBV4-2 and TRBJ2-1; TRBD2 matches at 8 bases. The V segment lost 1 base and the J segment 6 bases; nucleotides outside the gene matches: 5. Germline V gene sequence: CDR1 LGHNA, CDR2 YNFKEQ. The CDR3 consists of 15 residues.

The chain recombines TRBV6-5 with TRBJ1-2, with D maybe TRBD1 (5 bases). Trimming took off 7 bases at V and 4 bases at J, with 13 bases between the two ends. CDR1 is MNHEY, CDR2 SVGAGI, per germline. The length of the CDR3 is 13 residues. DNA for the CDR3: TGTGCCAGCACCAAGAACAGGAGCTATGGCTACACCTTC. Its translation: CASTKNRSYGYTF.

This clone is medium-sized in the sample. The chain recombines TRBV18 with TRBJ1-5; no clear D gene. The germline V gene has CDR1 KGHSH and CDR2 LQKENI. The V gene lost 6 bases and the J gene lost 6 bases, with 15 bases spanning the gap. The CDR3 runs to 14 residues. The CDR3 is CASSIELGSQPQHF. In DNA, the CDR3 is TGTGCCAGCTCGATAGAGCTGGGGAGTCAGCCCCAGCATTTT.

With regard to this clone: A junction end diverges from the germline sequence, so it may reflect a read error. This chain's CDR3 is CALSWRVEQFF. The CDR3 DNA reads TGTGCCCTCAGTTGGCGGGTTGAGCAGTTCTTC. The V gene is TRBV10-3, the J gene TRBJ2-1; TRBD2 is a possible D gene (5 bases). There are 11 residues in the CDR3. CDR1 and CDR2 from the germline V gene are ENHRY and SYGVKD.

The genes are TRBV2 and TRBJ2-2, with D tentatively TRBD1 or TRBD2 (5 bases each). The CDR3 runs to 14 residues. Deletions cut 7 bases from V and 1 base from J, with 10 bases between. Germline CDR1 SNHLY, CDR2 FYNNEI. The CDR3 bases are TGTGCCAGCAACCCGGGACGGAACACCGGGGAGCTGTTTTTT. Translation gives CASNPGRNTGELFF.

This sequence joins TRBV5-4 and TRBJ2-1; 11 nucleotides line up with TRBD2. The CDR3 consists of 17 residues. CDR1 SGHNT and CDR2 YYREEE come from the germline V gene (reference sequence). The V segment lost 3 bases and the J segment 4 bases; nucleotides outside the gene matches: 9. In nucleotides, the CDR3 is TGTGCCAGCAGCTCCCCCATACTAGCGGGAGAGTACAATGAGCAGTTCTTC. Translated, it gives CASSSPILAGEYNEQFF.

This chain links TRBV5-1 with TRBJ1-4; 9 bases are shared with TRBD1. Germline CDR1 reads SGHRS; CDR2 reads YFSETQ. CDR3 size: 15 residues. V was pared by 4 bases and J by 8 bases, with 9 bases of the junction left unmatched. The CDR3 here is CASSAYRGQGEKLFF. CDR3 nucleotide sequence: TGCGCCAGCAGCGCCTACAGGGGGCAAGGGGAAAAACTGTTTTTT.

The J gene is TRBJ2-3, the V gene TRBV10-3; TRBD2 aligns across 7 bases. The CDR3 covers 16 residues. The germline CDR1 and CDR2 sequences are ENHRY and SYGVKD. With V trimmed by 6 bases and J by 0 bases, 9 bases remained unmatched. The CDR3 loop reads CAIRDGLAASTDTQYF. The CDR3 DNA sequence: TGTGCCATCAGGGACGGCCTAGCGGCTAGCACAGATACGCAGTATTTT.

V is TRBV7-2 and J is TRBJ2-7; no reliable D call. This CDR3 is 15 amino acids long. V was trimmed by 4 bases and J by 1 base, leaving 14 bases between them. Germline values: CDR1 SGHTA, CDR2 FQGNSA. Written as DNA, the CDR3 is TGTGCCAGCAGCTCAAGATCGGCGGTATCCTACGAGCAGTACTTC. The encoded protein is CASSSRSAVSYEQYF.

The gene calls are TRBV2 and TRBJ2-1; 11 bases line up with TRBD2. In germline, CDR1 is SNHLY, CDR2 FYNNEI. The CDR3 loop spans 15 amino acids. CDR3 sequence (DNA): TGTGGCACACAAAAACTAGCGGGAGCCAACGGTGAGCAGTTCTTC. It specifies CGTQKLAGANGEQFF.

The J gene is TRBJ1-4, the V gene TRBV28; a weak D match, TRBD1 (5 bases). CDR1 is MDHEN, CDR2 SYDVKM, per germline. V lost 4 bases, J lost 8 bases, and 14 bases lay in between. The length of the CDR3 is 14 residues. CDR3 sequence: CASSWGGTKEKLFF. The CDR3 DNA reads TGTGCCAGCAGTTGGGGGGGAACAAAAGAAAAACTGTTTTTT.

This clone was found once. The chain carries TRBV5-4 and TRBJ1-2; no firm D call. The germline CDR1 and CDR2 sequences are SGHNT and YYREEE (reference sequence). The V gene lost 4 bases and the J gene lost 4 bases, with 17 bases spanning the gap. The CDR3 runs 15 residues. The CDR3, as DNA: TGTGCCAGCAGCCCCGACACGCTCCTCTCCTATGGCTACACCTTC. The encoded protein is CASSPDTLLSYGYTF.

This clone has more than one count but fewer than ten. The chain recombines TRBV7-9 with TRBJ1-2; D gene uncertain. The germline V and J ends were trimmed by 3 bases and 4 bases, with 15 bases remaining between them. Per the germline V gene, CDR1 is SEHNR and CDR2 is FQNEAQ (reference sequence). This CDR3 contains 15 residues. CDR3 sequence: CASSLSRALLYGYTF. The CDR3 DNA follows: TGTGCCAGCAGCTTGTCCCGGGCACTTCTCTATGGCTACACCTTC.

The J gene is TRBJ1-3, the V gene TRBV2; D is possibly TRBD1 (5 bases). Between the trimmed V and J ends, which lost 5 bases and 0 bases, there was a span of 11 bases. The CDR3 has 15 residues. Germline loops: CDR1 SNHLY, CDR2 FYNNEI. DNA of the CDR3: TGTGCCAGCAGTCTGACAGATTCCTCTGGAAACACCATATATTTT. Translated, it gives CASSLTDSSGNTIYF. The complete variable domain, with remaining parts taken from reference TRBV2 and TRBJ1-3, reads EPEVTQTPSHQVTQMGQEVILRCVPISNHLYFYWYRQILGQKVEFLVSFYNNEISEKSEIFDDQFSVERPDGSNFTLKIRSTKLEDSAMYFCASSLTDSSGNTIYFGEGSWLTVV.

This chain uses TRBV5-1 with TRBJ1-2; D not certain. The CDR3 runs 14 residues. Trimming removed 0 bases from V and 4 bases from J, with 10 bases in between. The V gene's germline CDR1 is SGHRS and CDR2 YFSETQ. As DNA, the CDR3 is TGCGCCAGCAGCTTGGCCGAGGGCTTCTATGGCTACACCTTC. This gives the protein CASSLAEGFYGYTF.

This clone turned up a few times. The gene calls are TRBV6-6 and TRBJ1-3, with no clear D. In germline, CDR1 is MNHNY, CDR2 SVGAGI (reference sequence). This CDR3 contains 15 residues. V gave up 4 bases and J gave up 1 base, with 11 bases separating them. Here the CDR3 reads CASSFATVSGNTIYF. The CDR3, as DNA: TGTGCCAGCAGTTTCGCGACGGTTTCTGGAAACACCATATATTTT.

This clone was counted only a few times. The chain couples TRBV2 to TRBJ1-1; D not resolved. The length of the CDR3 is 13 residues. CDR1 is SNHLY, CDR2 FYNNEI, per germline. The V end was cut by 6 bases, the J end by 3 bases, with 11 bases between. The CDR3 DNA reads TGTGCCAGCAGGTTGGAGGTTTACACTGAAGCTTTCTTT. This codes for CASRLEVYTEAFF.

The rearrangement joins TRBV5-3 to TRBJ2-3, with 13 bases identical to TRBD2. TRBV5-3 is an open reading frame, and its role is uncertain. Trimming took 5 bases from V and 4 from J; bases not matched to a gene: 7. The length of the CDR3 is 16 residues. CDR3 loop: CARRITSGRAPDTQYF. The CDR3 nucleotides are TGTGCCAGAAGAATTACTAGCGGGAGGGCCCCAGATACGCAGTATTTT.

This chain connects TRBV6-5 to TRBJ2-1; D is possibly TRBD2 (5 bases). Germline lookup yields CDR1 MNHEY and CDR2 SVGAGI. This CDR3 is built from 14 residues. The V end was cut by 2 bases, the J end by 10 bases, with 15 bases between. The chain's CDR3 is CASSYHPGLGEQFF. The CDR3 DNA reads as TGTGCCAGCAGTTACCACCCAGGACTTGGCGAGCAGTTCTTC.

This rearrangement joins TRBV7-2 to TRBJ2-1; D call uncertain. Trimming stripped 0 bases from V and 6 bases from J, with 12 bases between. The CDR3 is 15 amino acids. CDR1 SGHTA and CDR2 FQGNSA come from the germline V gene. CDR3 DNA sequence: TGTGCCAGCAGCTTAGCCCCTACTACGATCAATGAGCAGTTCTTC. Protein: CASSLAPTTINEQFF.

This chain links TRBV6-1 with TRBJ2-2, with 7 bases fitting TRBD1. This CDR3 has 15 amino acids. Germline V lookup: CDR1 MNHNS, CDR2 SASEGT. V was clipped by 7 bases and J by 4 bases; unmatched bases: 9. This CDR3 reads CASKVQGLGTGELFF. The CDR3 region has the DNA TGTGCCAGCAAGGTACAGGGGTTGGGCACCGGGGAGCTGTTTTTT.

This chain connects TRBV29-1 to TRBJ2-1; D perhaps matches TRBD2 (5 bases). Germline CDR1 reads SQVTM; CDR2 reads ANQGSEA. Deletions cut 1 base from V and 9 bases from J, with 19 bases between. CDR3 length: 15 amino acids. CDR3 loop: CSVEVKIPTRGEQFF. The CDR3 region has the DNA TGCAGCGTTGAAGTCAAAATCCCAACTAGAGGTGAGCAGTTCTTC.

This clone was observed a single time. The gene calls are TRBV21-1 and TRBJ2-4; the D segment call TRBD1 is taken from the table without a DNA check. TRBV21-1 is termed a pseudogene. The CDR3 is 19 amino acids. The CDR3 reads CASSKGIGTGFLAKNIQYF. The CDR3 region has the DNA TGTGCCAGCAGCAAAGGAATCGGGACAGGGTTCCTAGCCAAAAACATTCAGTACTTC.

In DNA form, the CDR3 reads TGTGCCACCGCCGATTGGGGACAGGGCCTGAACACTGAAGCTTTCTTT. Amino acids: CATADWGQGLNTEAFF. The chain has TRBV28 and TRBJ1-1; 9 nucleotides align to TRBD1. CDR1 MDHEN and CDR2 SYDVKM come from the germline V gene. The CDR3 spans 16 residues. Unmatched junction bases numbered 12, after V lost 10 bases and J lost 0 bases.

The CDR3 bases are TGTGCTAGTGGAGGAGGTGCGAACACCGGGGAGCTGTTTTTT. This sequence encodes CASGGGANTGELFF. The J gene is TRBJ2-2, the V gene TRBV12-5; a weak D match, TRBD2 (5 bases). CDR1 and CDR2 from the germline V gene are LGHNT and FRNRAP. CDR3 length equals 14 residues. Trimming cost V 6 bases and J 0 bases, with 8 bases left between them. Complete variable domain (other parts from reference TRBV12-5 and TRBJ2-2): DARVTQTPRHKVTEMGQEVTMRCQPILGHNTVFWYRQTMMQGLELLAYFRNRAPLDDSGMPKDRFSAEMPDATLATLKIQPSEPRDSAVYFCASGGGANTGELFFGEGSRLTVL.

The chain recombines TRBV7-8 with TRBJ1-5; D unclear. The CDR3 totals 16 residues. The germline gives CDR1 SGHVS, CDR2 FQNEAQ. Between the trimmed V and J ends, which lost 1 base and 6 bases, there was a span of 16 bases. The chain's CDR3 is CASSLVAGGRSQPQHF. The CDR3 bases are TGTGCCAGCAGCTTAGTGGCAGGCGGTCGTAGTCAGCCCCAGCATTTT. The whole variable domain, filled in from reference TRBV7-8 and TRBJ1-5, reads GAGVSQSPRYKVAKRGQDVALRCDPISGHVSLFWYQQALGQGPEFLTYFQNEAQLDKSGLPSDRFFAERPEGSVSTLKIQRTQQEDSAVYLCASSLVAGGRSQPQHFGDGTRLSIL.